These 8 T cell receptor beta chains were all obtained from the same sample, sequenced in a study of cytomegalovirus exposure and HLA in healthy donors. The study ran its PCR with 60 Vbeta and 13 Jbeta primers. The protocol was immunoSEQ multiplex PCR, while the TCRdb copy is restricted to in-frame clones and leaves out a portion. There are fewer than 200,000 clones in the sample; around 80% occur only once, and just over 4.5% lies in the top ten. Sequencing was performed on PBMCs. These receptors all come from a woman aged 45-65 years in good health and CMV-seropositive.

This chain joins TRBV5-1 and TRBJ2-3; 11 bases match TRBD2. Germline CDR1 reads SGHRS; CDR2 reads YFSETQ. J lost 4 bases, V lost 4 bases, and 11 bases had no gene match. The CDR3 is 17 residues long. The CDR3 coding sequence is TGCGCCAGCAGCCACAACCGCTTAGCGGGGGGGGCAGATACGCAGTATTTT. Its protein is CASSHNRLAGGADTQYF. Based on the CDR3 plus reference TRBV5-1 and TRBJ2-3, the full variable domain is KAGVTQTPRYLIKTRGQQVTLSCSPISGHRSVSWYQQTPGQGLQFLFEYFSETQRNKGNFPGRFSGRQFSNSRSEMNVSTLELGDSALYLCASSHNRLAGGADTQYFGPGTRLTVL.

The chain joins TRBV18 to TRBJ1-1, with no clear D. V gave up 6 bases and J gave up 0 bases, with 5 bases separating them. There are 12 residues in the CDR3. Per the germline V gene, CDR1 is KGHSH and CDR2 is LQKENI. The CDR3 DNA reads as TGTGCCAGCTCCAACATGAACACTGAAGCTTTCTTT. Encoded protein: CASSNMNTEAFF.

This clone has a single count. The gene calls are TRBV7-2 and TRBJ2-3; D may be TRBD2 (6 bases). The germline V gene has CDR1 SGHTA and CDR2 FQGNSA. The ends were cut back, 5 bases at V and 6 bases at J, with 15 bases in the middle. There are 14 residues in the CDR3. For the CDR3, the DNA is TGTGCCAGCAGCCCGGGACTCATAGCTGATACGCAGTATTTT. The encoded protein is CASSPGLIADTQYF.

The genes are TRBV19 and TRBJ2-2; TRBD1 matches 7 bases. Germline trimming cut 5 bases from V and 4 bases from J; bases unmatched to any gene: 4. The CDR3 is 14 residues long. CDR1 and CDR2 (germline): LNHDA, SQIVND (reference sequence). Here the CDR3 DNA reads TGTGCCAGTAGTCTGAACAGGGGCACCGGGGAGCTGTTTTTT. This translates into CASSLNRGTGELFF.

This chain's CDR3 is CASSLSGVVSGANVLTF. CDR3 nucleotides: TGTGCCAGCAGTTTAAGCGGCGTCGTCTCTGGGGCCAACGTCCTGACTTTC. The gene calls are TRBV27 and TRBJ2-6; the D gene is possibly TRBD2 (5 bases). Germline V gives CDR1 MNHEY, CDR2 SMNVEV (reference sequence). V was pared by 2 bases and J by 0 bases, with 11 bases between. The CDR3 sequence is 17 residues long.

V usage is TRBV11-2 and J usage is TRBJ2-5, with a weak D call TRBD1 (5 bases). The germline V gene has CDR1 SGHAT and CDR2 FQNNGV. Trimming left V 4 bases short and J 1 base short, with 16 bases between. This CDR3 is 16 amino acids long. CDR3 DNA: TGTGCCAGCAGCTCCCCGCTGTACAGGTCCCAAGAGACCCAGTACTTC. It translates to CASSSPLYRSQETQYF.

This clone has more than one count but fewer than ten. The chain carries TRBV7-2 and TRBJ1-1; perhaps TRBD1 as D (6 bases). The CDR3 extends over 14 amino acids. Deletions cut 5 bases from V and 3 bases from J, with 13 bases between. Germline lookup yields CDR1 SGHTA and CDR2 FQGNSA. Here the CDR3 reads CASSPQGPYTEAFF. CDR3 nucleotides: TGTGCCAGCAGCCCACAGGGACCCTACACTGAAGCTTTCTTT.

J is TRBJ2-7 and V is TRBV2; TRBD1 is a possible D gene (5 bases). The CDR3 length is 13 residues. The V end was cut by 10 bases, the J end by 5 bases, with 18 bases between. Germline V gene data show CDR1 as SNHLY and CDR2 as FYNNEI. Here the CDR3 reads CANYQGWGHEQYF. The CDR3 region has the DNA TGTGCCAACTACCAGGGTTGGGGCCACGAGCAGTACTTC.